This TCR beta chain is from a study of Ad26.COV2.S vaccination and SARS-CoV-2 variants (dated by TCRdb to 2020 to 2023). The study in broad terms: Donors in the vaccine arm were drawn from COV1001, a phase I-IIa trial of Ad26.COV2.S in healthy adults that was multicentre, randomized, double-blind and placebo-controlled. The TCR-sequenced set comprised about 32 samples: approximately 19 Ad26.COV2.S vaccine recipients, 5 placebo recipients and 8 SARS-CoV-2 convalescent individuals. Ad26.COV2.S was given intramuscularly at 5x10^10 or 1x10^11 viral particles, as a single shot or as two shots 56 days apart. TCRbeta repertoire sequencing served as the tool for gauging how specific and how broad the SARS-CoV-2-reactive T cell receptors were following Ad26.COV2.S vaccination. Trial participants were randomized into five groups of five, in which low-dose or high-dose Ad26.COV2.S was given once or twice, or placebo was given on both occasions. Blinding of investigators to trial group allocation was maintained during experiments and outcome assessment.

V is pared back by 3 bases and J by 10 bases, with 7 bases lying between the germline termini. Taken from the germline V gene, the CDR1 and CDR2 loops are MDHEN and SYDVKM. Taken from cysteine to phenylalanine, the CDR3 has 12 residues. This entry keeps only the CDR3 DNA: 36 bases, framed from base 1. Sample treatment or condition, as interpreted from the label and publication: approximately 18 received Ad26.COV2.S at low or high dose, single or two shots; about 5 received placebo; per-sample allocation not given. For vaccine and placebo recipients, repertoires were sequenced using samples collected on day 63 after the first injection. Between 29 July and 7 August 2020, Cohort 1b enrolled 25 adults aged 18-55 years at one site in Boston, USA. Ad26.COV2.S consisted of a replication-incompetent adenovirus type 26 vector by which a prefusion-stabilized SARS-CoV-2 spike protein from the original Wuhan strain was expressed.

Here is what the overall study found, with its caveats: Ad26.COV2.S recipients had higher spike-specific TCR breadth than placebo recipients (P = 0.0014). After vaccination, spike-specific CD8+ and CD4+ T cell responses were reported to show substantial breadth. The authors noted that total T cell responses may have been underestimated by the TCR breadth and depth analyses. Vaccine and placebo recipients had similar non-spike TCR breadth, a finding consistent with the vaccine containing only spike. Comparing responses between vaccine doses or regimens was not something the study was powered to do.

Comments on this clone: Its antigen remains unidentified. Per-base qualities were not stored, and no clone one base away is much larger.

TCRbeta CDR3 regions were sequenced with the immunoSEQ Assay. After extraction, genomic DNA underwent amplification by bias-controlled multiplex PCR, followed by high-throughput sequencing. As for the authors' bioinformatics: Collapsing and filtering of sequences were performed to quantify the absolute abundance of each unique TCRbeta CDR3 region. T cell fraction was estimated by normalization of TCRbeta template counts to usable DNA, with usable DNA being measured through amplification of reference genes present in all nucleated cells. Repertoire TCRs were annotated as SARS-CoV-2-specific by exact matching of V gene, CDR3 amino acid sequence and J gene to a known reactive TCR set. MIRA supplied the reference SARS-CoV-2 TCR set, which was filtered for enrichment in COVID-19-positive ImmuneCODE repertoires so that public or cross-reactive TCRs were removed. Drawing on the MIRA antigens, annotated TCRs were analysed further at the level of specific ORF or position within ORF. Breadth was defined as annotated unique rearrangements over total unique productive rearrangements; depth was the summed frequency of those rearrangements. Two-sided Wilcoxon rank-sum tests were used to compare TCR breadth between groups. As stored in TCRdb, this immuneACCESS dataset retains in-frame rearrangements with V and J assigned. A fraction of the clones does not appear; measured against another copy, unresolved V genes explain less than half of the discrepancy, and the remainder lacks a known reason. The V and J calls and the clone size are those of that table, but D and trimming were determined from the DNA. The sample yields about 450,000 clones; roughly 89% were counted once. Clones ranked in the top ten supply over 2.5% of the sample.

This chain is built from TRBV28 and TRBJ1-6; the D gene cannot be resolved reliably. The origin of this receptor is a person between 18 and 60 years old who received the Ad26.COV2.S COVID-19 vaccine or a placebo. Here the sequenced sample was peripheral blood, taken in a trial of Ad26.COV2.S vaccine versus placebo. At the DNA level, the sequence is TGTGCCAGCAGTTTGTCTAGCTCACCCCTCCACTTT. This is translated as CASSLSSSPLHF.